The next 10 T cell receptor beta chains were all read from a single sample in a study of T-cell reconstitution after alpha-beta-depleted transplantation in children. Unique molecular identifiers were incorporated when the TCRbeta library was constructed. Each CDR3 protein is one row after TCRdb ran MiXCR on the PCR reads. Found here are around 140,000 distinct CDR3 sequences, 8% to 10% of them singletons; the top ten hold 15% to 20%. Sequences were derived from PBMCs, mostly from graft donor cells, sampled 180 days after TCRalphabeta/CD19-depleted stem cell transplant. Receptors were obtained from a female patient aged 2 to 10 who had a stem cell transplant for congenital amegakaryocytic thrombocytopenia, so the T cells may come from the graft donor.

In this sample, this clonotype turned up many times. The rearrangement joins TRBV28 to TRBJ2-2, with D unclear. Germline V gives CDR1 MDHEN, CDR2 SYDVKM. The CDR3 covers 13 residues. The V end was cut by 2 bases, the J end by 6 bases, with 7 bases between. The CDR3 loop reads CASSLNHAGELFF. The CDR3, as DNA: TGTGCCAGCAGTTTAAACCACGCCGGGGAGCTGTTTTTT.

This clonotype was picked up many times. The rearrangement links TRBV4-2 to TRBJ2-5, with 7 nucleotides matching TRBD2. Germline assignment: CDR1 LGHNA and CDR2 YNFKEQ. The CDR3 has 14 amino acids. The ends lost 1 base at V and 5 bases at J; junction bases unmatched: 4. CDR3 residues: CASSQALAPETQYF. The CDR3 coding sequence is TGTGCCAGCAGCCAAGCACTAGCGCCGGAGACCCAGTACTTC.

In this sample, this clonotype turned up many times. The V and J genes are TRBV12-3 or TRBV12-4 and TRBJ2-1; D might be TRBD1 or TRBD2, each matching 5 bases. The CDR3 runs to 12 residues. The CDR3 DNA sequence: TGTAGAGGGGCGGGCGATAGGAATGAGCAGTTCTTC. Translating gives CRGAGDRNEQFF.

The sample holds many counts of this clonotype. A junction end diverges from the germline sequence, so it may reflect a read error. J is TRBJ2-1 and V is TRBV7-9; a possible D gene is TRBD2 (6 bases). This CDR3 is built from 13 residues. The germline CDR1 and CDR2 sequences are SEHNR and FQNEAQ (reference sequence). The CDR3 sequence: CASTLLAANEQFF. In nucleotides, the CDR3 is TGTGCCAGCACCTTACTAGCCGCGAATGAGCAGTTCTTC.

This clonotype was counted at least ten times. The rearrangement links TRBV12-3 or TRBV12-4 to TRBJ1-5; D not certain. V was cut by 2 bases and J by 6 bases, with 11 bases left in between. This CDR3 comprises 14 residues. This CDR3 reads CASSLRAGFQPQHF. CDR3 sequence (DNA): TGTGCCAGCAGTTTAAGGGCAGGATTTCAGCCCCAGCATTTT.

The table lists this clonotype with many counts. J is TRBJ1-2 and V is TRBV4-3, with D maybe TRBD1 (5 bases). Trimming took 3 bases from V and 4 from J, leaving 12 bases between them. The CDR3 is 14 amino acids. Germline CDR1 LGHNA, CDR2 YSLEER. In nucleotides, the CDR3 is TGCGCCAGCAGCCAGGCAATGGGGGGCTATGGCTACACCTTC. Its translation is CASSQAMGGYGYTF.

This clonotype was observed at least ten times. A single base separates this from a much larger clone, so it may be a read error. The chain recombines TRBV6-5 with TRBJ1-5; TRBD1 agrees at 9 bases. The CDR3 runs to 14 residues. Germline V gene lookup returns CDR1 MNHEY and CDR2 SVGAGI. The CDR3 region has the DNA TGTGCCAGCAGTTGGGACAGGGCGAATCAGCCCCGGCATTTT. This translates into CASSWDRANQPRHF.

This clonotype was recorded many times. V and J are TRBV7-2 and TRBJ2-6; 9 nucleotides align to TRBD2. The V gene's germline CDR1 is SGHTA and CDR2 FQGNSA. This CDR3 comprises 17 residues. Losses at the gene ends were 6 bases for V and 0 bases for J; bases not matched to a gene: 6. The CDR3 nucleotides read TGTGCCAGCAGGTTGACTAGCGGCCTCTCTGGGGCCAACGTCCTGACTTTC. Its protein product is CASRLTSGLSGANVLTF.

The CDR3 region is CATEESAEQYF. DNA for the CDR3: TGTGCCACCGAAGAGTCCGCCGAGCAGTACTTC. The rearrangement links TRBV28 to TRBJ2-7; no clear D. Per the germline V gene, CDR1 is MDHEN and CDR2 is SYDVKM. V lost 10 bases and J 6 bases, leaving 13 bases between the germline ends. This CDR3 region has 11 residues.

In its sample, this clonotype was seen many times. CDR3 nucleotide sequence: TGTGCCAGCAGCGGGAGTGGCTGGGCAACGACTAACTATGGCTACACCTTC. This encodes CASSGSGWATTNYGYTF. The chain uses TRBV7-8 and TRBJ1-2; D gene unclear. The V gene's germline CDR1 is SGHVS and CDR2 FQNEAQ. Trimming removed 5 bases from V and 0 bases from J, with 19 bases in between. The CDR3 sequence is 17 residues long. The variable domain in full, completed from reference TRBV7-8 and TRBJ1-2, reads GAGVSQSPRYKVAKRGQDVALRCDPISGHVSLFWYQQALGQGPEFLTYFQNEAQLDKSGLPSDRFFAERPEGSVSTLKIQRTQQEDSAVYLCASSGSGWATTNYGYTFGSGTRLTVV.